The clone carrying this T cell receptor (beta chain) was recorded a few times. Its antigen is still unknown. Template switching added a universal primer site; cDNA carried unique molecular identifiers. TCRdb itself ran the 5' RACE reads through MiXCR, one entry per CDR3 protein. The sample holds 410,000 or so distinct CDR3 sequences; approximately 17% are singletons and the top ten take around 12%. This record comes from a study of identical twins. Broader study findings: Insertion counts were lower in abundant cord blood beta clonotypes, a trend that memory repertoires did not show. For monozygotic twins, models underestimated out-of-frame TCR alpha sharing. Low generation-probability sequences were in excess among twin-shared out-of-frame alpha sequences.

Input material: naive T cells sorted from blood. This TCR was recovered from a man between 50 and 59 years old in good health.

DNA for the CDR3: TGTGCCAGCAACCGGCGGGGGGACCTGCATACGCAGTATTTT. Translation gives CASNRRGDLHTQYF. This chain connects TRBV6-1 to TRBJ2-3, with TRBD2 matching over 8 bases. V lost 7 bases to trimming and J lost 7 bases; unmatched junction nucleotides: 10. Germline assignment: CDR1 MNHNS and CDR2 SASEGT. The CDR3 length is 14 residues.